A selection of T cell receptor beta chains follows, all from one sample in a study of cytomegalovirus exposure and HLA in healthy donors. Data came from immunoSEQ multiplex PCR; TCRdb stores just in-frame clones and leaves some out. The sample consists of roughly 100,000 clones, 80% to 85% of them appearing once. What was sequenced was PBMCs. All receptors derive from a man aged 25 to 40 in good health and CMV-seropositive. Both conserved end residues are part of each CDR3.

>TRBV13|14
CASSTTGFPGELFF
>TRBV29-1|13
CSGGGQPQETQYF
>TRBV14|14
CASSQAETGSGYTF
>TRBV4-3|15
CASSLTGTGTYEQYF
>TRBV14|15
CASSQGRFTQETQYF
>TRBV6-1|12
CASSEARPGEYF
>TRBV25-1|15
CASQGRVGSGNTIYF
>TRBV6-1|15
CASSGRQGSTDTQYF
>TRBV6-6|15
CASSTRSGGIDEQFF
>TRBV10-3|14
CAIRGSGGSGELFF
>TRBV7-6|14
CASSSDRVGTEAFF
>TRBV21-1|21
CASSRKTPGLSGFGGLYEQYF
>TRBV6-7|14
CASSYSDRDTEAFF
>TRBV2|13
CASSPRGSYEQYF
>TRBV27|15
CASSGLGGGYNEQFF
>TRBV7-9|15
CASSLAGWGTLEAFF
>TRBV18|13
CASSPRQDNEQFF
>TRBV27|16
CASRYTSGTGTEKLFF
>TRBV25-1|14
CASSNLGLEDEQFF
>TRBV4-2|16
CASSQESGSSNSPLHF
>TRBV5-1|15
CASSLESGGSYEQYF
>TRBV14|16
CASSQDQGGLWTEAFF
>TRBV27|15
CASSIGLVAPYEQYF
>TRBV16|15
CASSQSRVLNTEAFF
>TRBV6-1|16
CASSGGSGGRQDTQYF
>TRBV4-1|15
CASSHEGGKGEKLFF
>TRBV4-1|15
CASRTSGDGRETQYF
>TRBV9|15
CASSVSSGTTDTQYF
>TRBV6-5|15
CASNPGGVGANVLTF
>TRBV4-1|16
CASSQGSTSGGETQYF
>TRBV6-1|14
CASTKAGRIEAQYF
>TRBV15|15
CATSATRIVQDTQYF
>TRBV7-9|16
CASSFHRDNSGNTIYF
>TRBV27|15
CASSSGTGGAETQYF
>TRBV5-1|15
CASSLADTANEKLFF
>TRBV4-3|13
CASSQDRGSGAFF
>TRBV2|13
CASTRGGNQPQHF
>TRBV19|19
CASTFSRDRGGTGANVLTF
>TRBV5-4|14
CASSPGDSNYGYTF
>TRBV6-4|14
CASSHLGESTEAFF
>TRBV5-4|16
CASTRGAGGLKNEQFF
>TRBV11-3|17
CASSAQTRTRIGNEQFF
>TRBV10-3|14
CAISSDRGQDEQFF
>TRBV5-4|15
CASSSLSAKREKLFF
>TRBV27|18
CASSLSAGGALLNEKLFF
>TRBV5-4|14
CASSTKSGQETQYF
>TRBV5-6|14
CASSPGTGHYGYTF
>TRBV27|14
CASSLTGVGTEAFF
>TRBV29-1|15
CSARRGQGVPNGYTF
>TRBV4-3|20
CASSQVGSGAGGPSTDTQYF
>TRBV5-1|13
CASSLGATDTQYF
>TRBV28|14
CASRLAGFTYEQYF
>TRBV19|15
CASSMARRDNYGYTF